Listed below are T cell receptor beta chains from one sample, sequenced in a study of beta chain features in type 1 diabetes. Some clones are missing from TCRdb's copy, which holds only in-frame ones; the method was immunoSEQ multiplex PCR. The table records a few hundred thousand clones, over 9.5% of them present only once. The source material was naive CD4+ T cells from blood. Source of these receptors: a woman younger than 30 in good health. CDR3s leave out the opening cysteine and the closing phenylalanine or tryptophan.

>TRBV20-1
SAVTSDEQF
>TRBV11-3
ASSVTGQDYEQY
>TRBV19
ASSITGSNEAF
>TRBV28
ASVGRGWFEQY
>TRBV6-5
ASSPGWGRTEAF
>TRBV5-1
ASGILNSGRHNEQF
>TRBV19
ASSINNEQF
>TRBV7-9
ASSLVGAETQY
>TRBV2
ASSGTSGVNEQF
>TRBV2
ASRDRDWYQETQY
>TRBV5-1
ASSAGQGGEQY
>TRBV5-1
ASSEDSRGYT
>TRBV18
ASSPGQGAGGYT
>TRBV28
ASSTGQMNTEAF
>TRBV5-1
ASSHSSGLDRPSQETQY
>TRBV13
ASSFTGTNSYEQY
>TRBV19
ASSTYIGGTEAF
>TRBV4-1
ASSFHGGGSYNEQF
>TRBV4-2
ASSQTGGNSPLH
>TRBV11-2
ASSSLLRAGEAGELF
>TRBV29-1
SVDRYGGGYT
>TRBV6-5
ASSPDSTALH
>TRBV19
ASSIWGDSNQPQH
>TRBV30
AWSASLNYGYT
>TRBV4-1
ASSQADRGLGGTEAF
>TRBV7-2
ASSKDRGDTDTQY
>TRBV30
AWGRDVQETQY
>TRBV27
ASSMHSVGGRAHNEQF
>TRBV29-1
SARRGLGGYT
>TRBV5-1
ASSSWPQQQGTETQY
>TRBV18
ASSPSTVRDEQY
>TRBV11-2
ASSDVPAQGRGYT
>TRBV7-2
ASSLDIGRAGDEQY
>TRBV18
ASSPGVEGTEAF
>TRBV5-6
ASSLGGARGDTQY